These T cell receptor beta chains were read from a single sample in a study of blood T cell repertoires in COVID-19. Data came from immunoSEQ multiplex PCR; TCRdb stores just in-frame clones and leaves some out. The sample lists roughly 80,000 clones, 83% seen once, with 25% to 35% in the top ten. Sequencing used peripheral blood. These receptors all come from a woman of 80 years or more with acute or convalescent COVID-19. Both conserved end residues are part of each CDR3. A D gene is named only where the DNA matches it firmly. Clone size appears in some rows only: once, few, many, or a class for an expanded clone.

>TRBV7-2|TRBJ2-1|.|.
TGTGCCAGCAGCTTAGTCCCCGGCTACAATGAGCAGTTCTTC
CASSLVPGYNEQFF
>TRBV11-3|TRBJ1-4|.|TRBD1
TGTGCCAGCAGCTCGGGACAGATAAATGAAAAACTGTTTTTT
CASSSGQINEKLFF
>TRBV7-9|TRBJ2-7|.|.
TGTGCCAGCAGCAGGGGGGGACAGGTTTTGAGGGAGCAGTACTTC
CASSRGGQVLREQYF
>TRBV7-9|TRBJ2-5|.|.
TGTGCCAGCAGCTTACGTCAGGGGTTGCAAGAGACCCAGTACTTC
CASSLRQGLQETQYF
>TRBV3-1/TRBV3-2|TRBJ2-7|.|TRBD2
TGTGCCAGCAGCCAAGCCCCGGGACTAGCCTACGAGCAGTACTTC
CASSQAPGLAYEQYF
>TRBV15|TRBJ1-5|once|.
TGTGCCACCAGCAGGGGGATCGGGGAGAGCAATCAGCCCCAGCATTTT
CATSRGIGESNQPQHF
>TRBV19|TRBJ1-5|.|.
TGTGCCAGTAGTATAGGTTACAGGCTCAGCAATCAGCCCCAGCATTTT
CASSIGYRLSNQPQHF
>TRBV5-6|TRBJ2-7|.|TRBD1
TGTGCCAGCAGCACCCAGGGGGCCCTCGTTGTATACGAGCAGTACTTC
CASSTQGALVVYEQYF
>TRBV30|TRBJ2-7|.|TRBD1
TGTGCCTGGAGCGGACAGGGGGCCTACGAGCAGTACTTC
CAWSGQGAYEQYF
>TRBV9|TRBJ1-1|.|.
TGTGCCAGCAGCGTAGATTCCAGATCGAACACTGAAGCTTTCTTT
CASSVDSRSNTEAFF
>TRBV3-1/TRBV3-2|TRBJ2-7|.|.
TGTGCCAGCAGCCCGCCCCGCGCCGAATCGGTCGACGAGCAGTACTTC
CASSPPRAESVDEQYF
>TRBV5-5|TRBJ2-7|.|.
TGTGCCAGCACCTTAGGGGGTTGGGGATCCTCCTACGAGCAGTACTTC
CASTLGGWGSSYEQYF
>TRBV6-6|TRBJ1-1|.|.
TGTGCCAGCGAGTCGGGAGGGGCCATGAACACTGAAGCTTTCTTT
CASESGGAMNTEAFF
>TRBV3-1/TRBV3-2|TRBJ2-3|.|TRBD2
TGTGCCAGCAGCGGGACTAGCGGAGAGGCCGTTGATACGCAGTATTTT
CASSGTSGEAVDTQYF
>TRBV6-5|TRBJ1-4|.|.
TGTGCCAGCAGGACAGGAGATGCAACTAATGAAAAACTGTTTTTT
CASRTGDATNEKLFF
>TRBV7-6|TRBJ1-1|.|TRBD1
TGTGCCAGCAGCCCCGGGACAGGGGACACTGAAGCTTTCTTT
CASSPGTGDTEAFF
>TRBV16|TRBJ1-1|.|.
TGTGCCAGCAGCCCCACCGCGACAGGATCAAGCGCTTTCTTT
CASSPTATGSSAFF
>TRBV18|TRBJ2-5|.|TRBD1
TGTGCCAGCTCACCACGGCTGGGAACAGGGGAAGAGACCCAGTACTTC
CASSPRLGTGEETQYF
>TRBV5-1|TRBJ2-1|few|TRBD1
TGCGCCAGCAGCTTGCGGTCAGGGGGCGATGAGCAGTTCTTC
CASSLRSGGDEQFF
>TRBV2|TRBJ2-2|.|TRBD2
TGTGCCAGTGCCGGGACTACCAACACCGGGGAGCTGTTTTTT
CASAGTTNTGELFF
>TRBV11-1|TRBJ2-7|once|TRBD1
TGTGCCAGCAGCTTAGCAGTGACAGGGGTCTACGAGCAGTACTTC
CASSLAVTGVYEQYF
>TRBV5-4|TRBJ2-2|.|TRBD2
TGTGCCAGCACCCCCGGGGGGCGGGAGGGGTACACCGGGGAGCTGTTTTTT
CASTPGGREGYTGELFF
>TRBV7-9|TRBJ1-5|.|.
TGTGCCAGCAGCTTACCGAAGGTCAGGGGCAATCAGCCCCAGCATTTT
CASSLPKVRGNQPQHF
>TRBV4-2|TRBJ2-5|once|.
TGTGCCAGCAGCCAAGGGGGAGGAAGGGGCGCGACCCAGTACTTC
CASSQGGGRGATQYF
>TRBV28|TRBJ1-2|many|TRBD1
TGTGCCAGCAGTTCCAGAGTGACCCGGGACAGGGTGAGGGGCTACACCTTC
CASSSRVTRDRVRGYTF
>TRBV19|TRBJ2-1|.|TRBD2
TGTGCCAGTAGTAGCGGGAGGGCCTCCTACAATGAGCAGTTCTTC
CASSSGRASYNEQFF
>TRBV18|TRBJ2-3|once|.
TGTGCCAGCTCACCACAGTCAGGGGCGGTAATAGATACGCAGTATTTT
CASSPQSGAVIDTQYF
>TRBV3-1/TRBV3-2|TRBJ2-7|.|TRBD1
TGTGCCAGCAGCCAAGAGCAGGGGGCCGGGGTCTTC
CASSQEQGAGVF
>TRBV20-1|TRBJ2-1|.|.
TGCAGTGCTGTCAACGCAGGGCAGCAGTTCTTC
CSAVNAGQQFF
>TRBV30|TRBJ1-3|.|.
TGTGCCTGGAGTCCATGGGAGAACACCATATATTTT
CAWSPWENTIYF
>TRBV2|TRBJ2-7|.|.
TGTGCCAGCAGATACTCTAGCGCCTCTTCCTACGAGCAGTACTTC
CASRYSSASSYEQYF
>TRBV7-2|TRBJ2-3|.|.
TGTGCCAGCAGTCGGAGAGTGTCAGATACGCAGTATTTT
CASSRRVSDTQYF
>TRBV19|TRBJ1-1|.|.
TGTGCCAGTAGTACTCACGGAGGGTTGAACACTGAAGCTTTCTTT
CASSTHGGLNTEAFF
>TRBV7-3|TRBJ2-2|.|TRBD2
TGTGCCAGCAGTGGAACTAGCGCCACCGGGGAGCTGTTTTTT
CASSGTSATGELFF
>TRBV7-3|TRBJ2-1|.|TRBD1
TGTGCCAGCAGCTTACGACAGGGTATGAACAATGAGCAGTTCTTC
CASSLRQGMNNEQFF
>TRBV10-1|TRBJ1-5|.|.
TGCGCCAGCAGTGAGTCGGGCATCGGCCAGCCCCAGCATTTT
CASSESGIGQPQHF
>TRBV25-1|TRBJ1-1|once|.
TGTGCCAGCAGTGTCCAACAGGGCCAGAACACTGAAGCTTTCTTT
CASSVQQGQNTEAFF
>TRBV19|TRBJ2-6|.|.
TGTGCCAGTAGCGATCAGGGGACTGGGGCCAACGTCCTGACTTTC
CASSDQGTGANVLTF
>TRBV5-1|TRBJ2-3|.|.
TGCGCCAGCAGCTTGCCCTCTAGTACAGATACGCAGTATTTT
CASSLPSSTDTQYF
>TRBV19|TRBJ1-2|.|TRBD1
TGTGCCAGTCACAGGGGGTCAAACTATGGCTACACCTTC
CASHRGSNYGYTF